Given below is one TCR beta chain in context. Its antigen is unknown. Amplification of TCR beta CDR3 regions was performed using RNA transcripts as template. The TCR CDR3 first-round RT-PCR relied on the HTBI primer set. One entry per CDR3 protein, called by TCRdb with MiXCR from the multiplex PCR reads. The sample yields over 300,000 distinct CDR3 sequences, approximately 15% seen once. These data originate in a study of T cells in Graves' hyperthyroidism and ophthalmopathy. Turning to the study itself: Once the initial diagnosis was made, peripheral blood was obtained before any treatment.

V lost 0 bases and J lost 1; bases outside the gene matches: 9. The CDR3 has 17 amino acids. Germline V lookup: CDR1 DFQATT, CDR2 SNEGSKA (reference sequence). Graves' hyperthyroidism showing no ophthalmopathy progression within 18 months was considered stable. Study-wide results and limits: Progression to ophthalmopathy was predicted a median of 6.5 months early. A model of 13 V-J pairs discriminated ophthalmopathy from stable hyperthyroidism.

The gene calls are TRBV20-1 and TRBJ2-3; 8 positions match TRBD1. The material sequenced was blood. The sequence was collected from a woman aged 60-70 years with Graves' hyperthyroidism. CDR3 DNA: TGCAGTGCTAGAGATCTCCTACAGGGGGTTGGCACAGATACGCAGTATTTT. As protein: CSARDLLQGVGTDTQYF.